This T cell receptor beta chain came from a study of T cells in Graves' hyperthyroidism and ophthalmopathy (dated by TCRdb to about 2019). About the investigation overall: Peripheral blood was collected at initial diagnosis, before any treatment. Prospective prediction of ophthalmopathy was tested in an independent validation cohort consisting of 18 to 20 hyperthyroidism patients and some 17 patients who later progressed to ophthalmopathy. In addition, the study compared T-cell repertoires in thyroid tissue and in blood from about 6 Graves' hyperthyroidism patients. Once sampling was done, hyperthyroidism patients were given methimazole at a starting dose of 30 mg daily, whereas ophthalmopathy patients were given high-dose intravenous methylprednisolone. For training and testing, the approximately 97 patients in the discovery cohort were randomly divided in a 7:3 ratio. A discovery cohort of about 100 patients, approximately 45 with Graves' ophthalmopathy and 55 to 60 with stable Graves' hyperthyroidism, was used to find distinguishing TCR V-J signatures. The paper describes TCR Vbeta CDR3 sequencing of more than 120 peripheral blood samples, made up of 43 ophthalmopathy patients, over 70 hyperthyroidism patients and 17 progressor patients. General conclusions and limits of the study: Most expanded thyroid clonotypes (frequency above 0.001) were also detected in blood, a finding suggesting that blood repertoires may reflect thyroid immune responses. In validation, progression to ophthalmopathy was predicted by the model with about 70% sensitivity and 72% to 80% specificity, a median of roughly six months before onset. A model built on a 13 V-J signature distinguished ophthalmopathy from stable hyperthyroidism, reaching roughly 88% sensitivity and about 81% specificity in cross-validation and 80%/75% in testing. No statistical method was used to set the sample size in advance, and investigators knew the group allocation.

A patient counted as having stable Graves' hyperthyroidism if no progression to ophthalmopathy occurred over 18 months of follow-up. Hyperthyroidism patients were newly diagnosed, with disease duration under 2 months, and aged 18 to 65 years. Any patient with an uncontrolled infection, another autoimmune disease, pregnancy or lactation was excluded. Clinical symptoms, serum thyroxine and TRAb, thyroid ultrasound, and orbital computed tomography formed the basis for the diagnoses. Ficoll-Paque density gradient centrifugation was used to isolate PBMCs from around 10 ml of fresh peripheral blood. Total RNA was extracted using Trizol reagent, and RNA quality was assessed on an Agilent 2100 Bioanalyzer. Amplification of TCR beta CDR3 regions was carried out from RNA transcripts. A first-round RT-PCR of the TCR CDR3 used the HTBI primer set with the Qiagen OneStep RT-PCR kit. Libraries were constructed in a second round of multiplex PCR, after which size selection and purification were carried out. Sequencing of the libraries was done on an Illumina HiSeq2000 using paired-end 100 bp reads. In the original analysis: Raw data were processed with SOAPnuke, discarding reads with adapters, uncalled bases, mean Phred below 15, or no exact constant-primer or identifier match. High-quality paired reads were merged with COPE v1.2.5, and unique nucleotide sequences were defined as clonotypes. MiTCR v1.1 was used to align the clonotypes against IMGT TRBV, TRBD and TRBJ reference segments. The analysis included only V-J combinations with a frequency above 0.0001, which together covered more than 99% of the repertoires. The TCS score was defined as the ratio of F50 (clonal expansion) to E x V (chaos), calculated using BLOSUM62-based TCRdist between CDR3 peptides within each V-J. Welch's t-statistics and random forest reduced roughly 540 V-J features to about 13, which were used in a naive Bayes classifier (R e1071). TCRdb applied fastp at Q25 and MiXCR to the public reads, then kept only in-frame beta chains. Rows matching on CDR3 protein sequence are summarized as one entry with the most common DNA and genes. The V and J calls and clone size are TCRdb's, not the authors'. The sample table holds around 580,000 distinct CDR3 sequences, of which roughly a sixth were seen once. The top ten hold about 18% of the sample.

This clonotype was observed many times. Its target antigen remains unknown. No much larger clonotype is one base removed from it; base qualities were not supplied. The source of this sequence is a woman younger than 35 with Graves' hyperthyroidism. The specimen sequenced was blood.

The DNA reads TGTGCCAGCTCAATCGCACCTCCCATGAACACTGAAGCTTTCTTT. This yields the protein CASSIAPPMNTEAFF. The sequence joins TRBV18 to TRBJ1-1; no confident D gene assignment can be made. Including the terminal cysteine and phenylalanine, the CDR3 comprises 15 residues. The DNA shown is the 45-base CDR3, in frame from base 1. Between the V and J ends, shortened by 5 bases and 0 bases respectively, the junction contains 13 bases. As encoded in the germline V gene, CDR1 is KGHSH while CDR2 is LQKENI. The full variable domain, completed from the reference TRBV18 and TRBJ1-1 proteins outside the CDR3, reads NAGVMQNPRHLVRRRGQEARLRCSPMKGHSHVYWYRQLPEEGLKFMVYLQKENIIDESGMPKERFSAEFPKEGPSILRIQQVVRGDSAAYFCASSIAPPMNTEAFFGQGTRLTVV.